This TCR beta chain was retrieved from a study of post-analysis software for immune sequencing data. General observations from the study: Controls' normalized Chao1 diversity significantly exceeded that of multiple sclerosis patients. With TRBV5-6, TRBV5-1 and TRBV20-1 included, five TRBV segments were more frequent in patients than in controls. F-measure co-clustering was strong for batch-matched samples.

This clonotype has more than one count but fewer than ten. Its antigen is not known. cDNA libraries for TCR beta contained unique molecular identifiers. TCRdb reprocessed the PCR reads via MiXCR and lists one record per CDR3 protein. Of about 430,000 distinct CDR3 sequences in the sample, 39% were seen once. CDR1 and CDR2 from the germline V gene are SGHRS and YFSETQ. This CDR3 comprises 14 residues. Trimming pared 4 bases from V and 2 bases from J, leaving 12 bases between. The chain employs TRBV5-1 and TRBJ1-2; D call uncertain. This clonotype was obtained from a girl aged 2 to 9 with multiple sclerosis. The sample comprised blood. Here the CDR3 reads CASSLADGNYGYTF. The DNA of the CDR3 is TGCGCCAGCAGCCTGGCGGACGGGAACTATGGCTACACCTTC.